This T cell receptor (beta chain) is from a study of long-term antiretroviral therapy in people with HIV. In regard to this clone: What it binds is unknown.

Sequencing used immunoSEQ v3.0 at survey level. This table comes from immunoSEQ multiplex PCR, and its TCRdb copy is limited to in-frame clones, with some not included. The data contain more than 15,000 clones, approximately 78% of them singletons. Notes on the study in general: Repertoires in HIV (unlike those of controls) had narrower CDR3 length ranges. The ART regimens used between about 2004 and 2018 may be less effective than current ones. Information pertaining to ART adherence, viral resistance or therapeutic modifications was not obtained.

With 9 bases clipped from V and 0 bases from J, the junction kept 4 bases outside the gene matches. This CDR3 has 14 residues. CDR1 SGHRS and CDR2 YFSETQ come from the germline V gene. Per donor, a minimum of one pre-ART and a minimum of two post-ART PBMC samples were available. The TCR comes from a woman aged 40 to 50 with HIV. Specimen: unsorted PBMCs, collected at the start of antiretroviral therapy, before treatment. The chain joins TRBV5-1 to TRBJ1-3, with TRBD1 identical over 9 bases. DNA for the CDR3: TGCGCCATCGCGACAGGGGGCTCTGGAAACACCATATATTTT. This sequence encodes CAIATGGSGNTIYF.